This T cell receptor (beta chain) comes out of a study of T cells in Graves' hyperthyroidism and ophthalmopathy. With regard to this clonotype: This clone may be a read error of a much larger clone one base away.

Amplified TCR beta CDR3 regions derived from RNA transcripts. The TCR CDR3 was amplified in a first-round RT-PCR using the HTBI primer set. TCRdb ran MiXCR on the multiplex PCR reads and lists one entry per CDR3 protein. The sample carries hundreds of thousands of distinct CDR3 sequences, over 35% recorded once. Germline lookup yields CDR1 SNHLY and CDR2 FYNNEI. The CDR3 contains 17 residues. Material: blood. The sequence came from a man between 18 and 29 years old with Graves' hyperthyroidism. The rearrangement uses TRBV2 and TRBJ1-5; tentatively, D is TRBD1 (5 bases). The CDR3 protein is CASSDGTETVFDQPRHF. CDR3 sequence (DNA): TGTGCCAGCAGTGATGGGACGGAGACCGTATTTGATCAGCCCCGGCATTTT.